This TCR beta chain comes out of a study of CXCR3-negative and CXCR3-positive naive CD8 T cells. On the study more broadly: Sequencing yielded 120 million to 150 million TRB reads, roughly 1.5 +/- 0.3 million per library.

With UMI labels, 5' RACE was used to prepare the TRB cDNA libraries. TCRdb re-called the 5' RACE reads; one entry per CDR3 protein, DNA not given. With roughly 61,000 distinct CDR3 sequences in the sample, the ten largest clones hold around 0.5%. A word on this clonotype: What it recognizes is unknown.

Overall study findings and caveats: CXCR3-positive naive cells carried more hydrophobic TRB CDR3s than CXCR3-negative naive cells did.

The CDR3 is made up of 20 amino acids. Germline CDR1 SEHNR, CDR2 FQNEAQ (reference sequence). The chain carries TRBV7-9 and TRBJ2-3; without DNA, the TCRdb call of TRBD1 cannot be checked. Material: naive CXCR3+ CD8+ T cells from blood. The subset is: CD45RO-CCR7+CD27+CD95- naive CD8+ T cells expressing CXCR3 (TNR3+). This TCR was recovered from a human donor in good health. Some clones in this sample may be carry-over from other donors' samples. The chain's CDR3 is CASSFSQWTGPLPRTDTQYF.